The rows below give T cell receptor beta chains drawn from one sample of a study of cytomegalovirus exposure and HLA in healthy donors. Assay used: immunoSEQ multiplex PCR; TCRdb lists only in-frame clones, some missing. This table holds about 130,000 clones, 75% to 85% found once. Sequencing was carried out using PBMCs. The receptor source for this set is a woman aged 18-29 years in good health and CMV-seropositive. CDR3s include the opening cysteine and the closing phenylalanine or tryptophan.

J gene	V gene	CDR3 protein
TRBJ2-2	TRBV6-4	CASSEDSGSTGELFF
TRBJ2-5	TRBV30	CAWSVEGRGQETQYF
TRBJ1-1	TRBV4-1	CASSQTGLNTEAFF
TRBJ1-1	TRBV7-9	CASSLEGGTWGTEAFF
TRBJ1-1	TRBV11-2	CASSTSLRQGREAFF
TRBJ2-1	TRBV6-5	CASSYSTSGGAVEQFF
TRBJ2-1	TRBV5-4	CASRTSQRGDNEQFF
TRBJ1-6	TRBV28	CASSLNRGSLHF
TRBJ2-5	TRBV19	CASSGTGGRETQYF
TRBJ2-1	TRBV7-9	CASSLDLAGKEQFF
TRBJ2-7	TRBV6-1	CASSELLAGDDEQYF
TRBJ2-1	TRBV7-9	CASSFGVAGGLVGNEQFF
TRBJ2-1	TRBV10-3	CATRRGLNNEQFF
-	TRBV2	CASKSGGHGEQYF
TRBJ2-7	TRBV19	CASSKGAYEQYF
TRBJ2-3	TRBV2	CATGLAGTDTQYF
TRBJ2-4	TRBV29-1	CSVVTGGKNIQYF
TRBJ2-1	TRBV28	CASSPGLAGVEQFF
TRBJ2-5	TRBV11-2	CASSLYAGSQETQYF
TRBJ2-7	TRBV28	CASSLEYVSGGLYEQYF
TRBJ1-6	TRBV21-1	CASSGGDDNSPLHF
TRBJ2-5	TRBV29-1	CSPLVGETQYF
TRBJ2-7	TRBV10-3	CAISEPTASYEQYF
TRBJ1-1	TRBV5-1	CASSLETDMNTEAFF
TRBJ2-1	TRBV11-2	CASSPSGGNYNEQFF
TRBJ2-1	TRBV4-2	CASSQERAGGSNNEQFF
TRBJ2-5	TRBV2	CASTDRVVAETQYF
TRBJ1-5	TRBV27	CASSPSRVVLYQPQHF
TRBJ2-7	TRBV27	CASSLVFGQGMPHEQYF
TRBJ2-1	TRBV6-1	CASSERLAGGEFF
TRBJ2-3	TRBV5-1	CASSLAPSGGISTDTQYF
TRBJ1-3	TRBV5-1	CASSSTGSVAGNTIYF
TRBJ1-1	TRBV12-5	CASGFGPNTEAFF
TRBJ2-4	TRBV25-1	CASSEDRGLNIQYF
TRBJ1-1	TRBV21-1	CASGPWGGVSTEAFF
TRBJ1-5	TRBV4-1	CASSQEISGQSNQPQHF
TRBJ2-2	TRBV7-9	CASGWSTGELFF